Listed below are T cell receptor beta chains from one sample, sequenced in a study of technical replicates of blood from a few donors. Only in-frame clones appear in the TCRdb table, and some are missing; sequencing was by immunoSEQ multiplex PCR. The sample records around 57,000 clones, approximately 97% being singletons. The specimen was T cells isolated from PBMCs. Every receptor here comes from a human donor in good health. CDR3s include the opening cysteine and the closing phenylalanine or tryptophan. The D gene is left open where the match is weak. Not every row has a clone size; where given, it reads once, few, many or a size class.

>.|TRBV9|TRBJ2-5|.
CASSGLRGGPQETQYF
TGTGCCAGCAGCGGCCTTAGGGGGGGCCCTCAAGAGACCCAGTACTTC
>.|TRBV6-6|TRBJ2-7|TRBD2
CASSLPGGREMEEQYF
TGTGCCAGCAGCCTTCCGGGGGGGCGGGAGATGGAAGAGCAGTACTTC
>.|TRBV6-1|TRBJ2-5|.
CASWRRGTQETQYF
TGTGCCAGTTGGCGAAGAGGCACCCAAGAGACCCAGTACTTC
>.|TRBV19|TRBJ1-2|TRBD1
CASASQGAAYGYTF
TGTGCCAGCGCGTCACAGGGGGCTGCCTATGGCTACACCTTC
>.|TRBV6-6|TRBJ2-1|TRBD1
CASSNPGQGYNEQFF
TGTGCCAGCAGTAACCCGGGACAGGGTTACAATGAGCAGTTCTTC
>.|TRBV5-1|TRBJ2-7|TRBD1
CASSLAGQGYEQYF
TGCGCCAGCAGCCTCGCCGGACAGGGCTACGAGCAGTACTTC
>once|TRBV6-5|TRBJ2-3|TRBD1
CASSYNRGLGTDTQYF
TGTGCCAGCAGTTACAACAGGGGGCTAGGGACAGATACGCAGTATTTT
>.|TRBV5-5|TRBJ2-7|.
CASSLADRNYEQYF
TGTGCCAGCAGCTTGGCCGACAGAAACTACGAGCAGTACTTC
>.|TRBV28|TRBJ1-2|TRBD1
CASRSGTGEYGYTF
TGTGCCAGCAGGTCCGGGACAGGGGAGTATGGCTACACCTTC
>.|TRBV9|TRBJ1-3|.
CASSAGGNSGNTIYF
TGTGCCAGCAGCGCGGGCGGGAACTCTGGAAACACCATATATTTT
>.|TRBV6-5|TRBJ1-4|TRBD1
CASSYGTGGKLFF
TGTGCCAGCAGTTACGGGACAGGCGGGAAACTGTTTTTT
>.|TRBV6-5|TRBJ2-1|.
CASSELNEQFF
TGTGCCAGCAGTGAGTTAAATGAGCAGTTCTTC
>.|TRBV4-1|TRBJ1-6|TRBD1
CASSQGGTGSYSPLHF
TGCGCCAGCAGCCAAGGGGGGACAGGGAGTTACTCACCCCTCCACTTT
>once|TRBV2|TRBJ1-2|.
CASSAPEGYTF
TGTGCCAGCAGTGCGCCGGAGGGCTACACCTTC
>.|TRBV2|TRBJ1-1|TRBD1
CASKGQGDTEAFF
TGTGCCAGCAAGGGTCAGGGGGACACTGAAGCTTTCTTT
>.|TRBV12-5|TRBJ2-3|TRBD2
CASGWKIQAGGTTDTQYF
TGTGCTAGTGGTTGGAAAATACAAGCGGGGGGAACGACAGATACGCAGTATTTT
>.|TRBV4-2|TRBJ1-5|TRBD1
CASSQDRDQPQHF
TGTGCCAGCAGCCAGGACAGGGATCAGCCCCAGCATTTT
>once|TRBV2|TRBJ1-2|.
CASRDDSYGYTF
TGTGCCAGCAGGGACGACAGCTATGGCTACACCTTC
>.|TRBV11-3|TRBJ2-7|TRBD1
CASSFRQGYEQYF
TGTGCCAGCAGCTTTAGACAGGGCTACGAGCAGTACTTC